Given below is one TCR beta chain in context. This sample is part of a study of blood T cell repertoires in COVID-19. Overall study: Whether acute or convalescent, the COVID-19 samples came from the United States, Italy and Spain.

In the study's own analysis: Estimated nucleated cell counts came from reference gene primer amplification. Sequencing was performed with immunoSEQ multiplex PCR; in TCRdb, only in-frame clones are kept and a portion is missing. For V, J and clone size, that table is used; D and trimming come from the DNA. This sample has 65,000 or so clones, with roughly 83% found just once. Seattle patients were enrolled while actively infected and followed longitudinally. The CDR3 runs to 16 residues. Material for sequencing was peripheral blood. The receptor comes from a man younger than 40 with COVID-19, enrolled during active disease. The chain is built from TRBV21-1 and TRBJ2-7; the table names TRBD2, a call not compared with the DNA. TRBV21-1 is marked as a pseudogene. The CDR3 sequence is CASSNRTGGRTYEQYF. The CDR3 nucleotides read TGTGCCAGCAGCAACCGTACGGGGGGGAGAACCTACGAGCAGTACTTC.